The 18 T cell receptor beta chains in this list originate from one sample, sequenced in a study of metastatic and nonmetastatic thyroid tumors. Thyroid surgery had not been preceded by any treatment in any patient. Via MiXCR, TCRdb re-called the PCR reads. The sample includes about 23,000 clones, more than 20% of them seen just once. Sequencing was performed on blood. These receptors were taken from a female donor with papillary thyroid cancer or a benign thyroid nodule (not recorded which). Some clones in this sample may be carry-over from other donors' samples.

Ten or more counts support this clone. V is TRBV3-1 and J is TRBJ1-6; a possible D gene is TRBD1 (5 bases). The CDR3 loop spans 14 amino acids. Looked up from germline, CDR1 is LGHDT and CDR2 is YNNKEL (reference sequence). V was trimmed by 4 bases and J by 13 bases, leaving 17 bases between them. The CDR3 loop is CASSRGSIGGPLHF. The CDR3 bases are TGTGCCAGCAGCCGAGGATCTATTGGGGGTCCCCTCCACTTT.

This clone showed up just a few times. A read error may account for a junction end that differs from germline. This CDR3 is CASSSGGGRRRTDMQYF. The CDR3 DNA sequence: TGTGCCAGCAGTTCCGGAGGGGGGCGGCGGCGCACAGATATGCAGTATTTT. The chain is built from TRBV12-3 or TRBV12-4 and TRBJ2-3; possibly TRBD1 or TRBD2 for D (6 bases each). This CDR3 comprises 17 residues.

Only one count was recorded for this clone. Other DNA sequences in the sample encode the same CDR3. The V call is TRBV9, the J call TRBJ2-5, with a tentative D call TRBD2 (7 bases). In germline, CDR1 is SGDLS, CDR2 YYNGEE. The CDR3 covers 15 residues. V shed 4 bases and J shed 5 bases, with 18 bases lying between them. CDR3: CASSQGTGGGETQYF. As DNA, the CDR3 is TGTGCCAGCAGCCAGGGGACCGGGGGAGGGGAGACCCAGTACTTC.

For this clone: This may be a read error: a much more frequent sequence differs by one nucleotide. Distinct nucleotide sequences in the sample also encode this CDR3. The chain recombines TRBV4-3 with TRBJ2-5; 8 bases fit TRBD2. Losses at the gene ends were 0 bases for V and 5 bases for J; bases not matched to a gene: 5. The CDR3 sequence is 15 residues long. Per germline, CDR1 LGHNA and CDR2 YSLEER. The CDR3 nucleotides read TGCGCCAGCAGCCAAGACGGGGGGGCCAGGGAGACCCAGTACTTC. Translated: CASSQDGGARETQYF.

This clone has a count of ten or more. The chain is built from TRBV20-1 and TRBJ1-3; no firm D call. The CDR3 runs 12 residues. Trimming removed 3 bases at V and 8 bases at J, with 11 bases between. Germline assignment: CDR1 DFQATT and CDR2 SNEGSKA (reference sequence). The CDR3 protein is CSASAGIDTIYF. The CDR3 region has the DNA TGCAGTGCTAGTGCGGGGATCGACACCATATATTTT.

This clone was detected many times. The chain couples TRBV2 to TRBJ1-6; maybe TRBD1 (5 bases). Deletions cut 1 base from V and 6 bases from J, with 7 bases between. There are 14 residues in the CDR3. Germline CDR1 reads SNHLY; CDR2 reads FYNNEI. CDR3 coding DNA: TGTGCCAGCAGTGAAGGGGGACTTAATTCACCCCTCCACTTT. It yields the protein CASSEGGLNSPLHF.

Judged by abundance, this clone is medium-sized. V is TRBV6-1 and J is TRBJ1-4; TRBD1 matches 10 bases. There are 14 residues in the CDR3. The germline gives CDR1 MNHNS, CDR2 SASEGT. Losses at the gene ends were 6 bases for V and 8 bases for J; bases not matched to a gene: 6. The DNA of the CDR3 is TGTGCCAGCAGCGCGGGACAGGGGAACGAAAAACTGTTTTTT. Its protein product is CASSAGQGNEKLFF.

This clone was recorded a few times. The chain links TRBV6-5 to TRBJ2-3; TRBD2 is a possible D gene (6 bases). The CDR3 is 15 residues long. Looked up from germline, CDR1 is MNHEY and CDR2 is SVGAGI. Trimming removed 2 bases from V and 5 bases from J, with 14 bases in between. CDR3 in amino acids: CASSYPRRVGDTQYF. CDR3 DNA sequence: TGTGCCAGCAGTTACCCGCGGAGGGTGGGAGATACGCAGTATTTT.

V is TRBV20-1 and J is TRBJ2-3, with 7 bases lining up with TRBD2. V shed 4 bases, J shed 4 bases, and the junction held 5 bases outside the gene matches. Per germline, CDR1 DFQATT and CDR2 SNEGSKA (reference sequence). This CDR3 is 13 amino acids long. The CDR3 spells CSATGGSPDTQYF. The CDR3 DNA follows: TGCAGTGCTACGGGGGGTAGCCCAGATACGCAGTATTTT.

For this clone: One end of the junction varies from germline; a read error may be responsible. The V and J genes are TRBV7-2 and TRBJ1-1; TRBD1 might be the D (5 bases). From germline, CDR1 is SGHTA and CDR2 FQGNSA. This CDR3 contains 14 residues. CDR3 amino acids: CASSLTGQEAESFF. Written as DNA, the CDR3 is TGTGCCAGCAGCCTAACGGGGCAGGAGGCTGAATCTTTCTTT.

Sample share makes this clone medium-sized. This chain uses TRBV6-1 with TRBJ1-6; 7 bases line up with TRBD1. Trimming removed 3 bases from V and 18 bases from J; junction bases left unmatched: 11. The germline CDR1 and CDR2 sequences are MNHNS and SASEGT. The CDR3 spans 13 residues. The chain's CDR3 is CASSDITSGGAHF. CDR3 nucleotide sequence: TGTGCCAGCAGTGATATAACCTCAGGGGGGGCCCACTTT.

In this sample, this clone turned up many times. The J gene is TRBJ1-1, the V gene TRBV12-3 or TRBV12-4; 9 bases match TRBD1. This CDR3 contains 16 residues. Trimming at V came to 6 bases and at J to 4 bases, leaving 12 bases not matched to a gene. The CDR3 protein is CASSRDRVRLGTEAFF. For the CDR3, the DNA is TGTGCCAGCAGCAGGGACAGGGTAAGGTTAGGCACTGAAGCTTTCTTT.

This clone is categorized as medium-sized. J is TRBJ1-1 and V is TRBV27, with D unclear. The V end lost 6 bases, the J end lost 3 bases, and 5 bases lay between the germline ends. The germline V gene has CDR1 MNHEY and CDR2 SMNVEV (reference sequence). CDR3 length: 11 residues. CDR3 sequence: CASRRDTEAFF. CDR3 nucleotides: TGTGCCAGCAGGAGGGACACTGAAGCTTTCTTT.

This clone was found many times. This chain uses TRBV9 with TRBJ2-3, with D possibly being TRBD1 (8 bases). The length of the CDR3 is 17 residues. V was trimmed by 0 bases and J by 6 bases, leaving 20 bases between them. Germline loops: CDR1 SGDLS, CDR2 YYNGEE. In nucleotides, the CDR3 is TGTGCCAGCAGCGTAGAGGGGGGGGGACAGGTCTACGATACGCAGTATTTT. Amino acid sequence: CASSVEGGGQVYDTQYF.

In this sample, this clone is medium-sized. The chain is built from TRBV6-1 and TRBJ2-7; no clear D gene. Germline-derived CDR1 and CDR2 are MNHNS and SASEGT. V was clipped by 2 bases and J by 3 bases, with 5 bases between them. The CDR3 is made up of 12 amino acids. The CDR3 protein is CASSEYYYEQYF. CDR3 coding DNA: TGTGCCAGCAGTGAATACTACTACGAGCAGTACTTC.

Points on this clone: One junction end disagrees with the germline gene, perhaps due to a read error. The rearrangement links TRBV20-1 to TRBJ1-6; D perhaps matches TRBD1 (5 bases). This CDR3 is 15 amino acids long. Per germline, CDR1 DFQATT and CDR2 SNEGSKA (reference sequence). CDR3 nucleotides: TGCAGTGCTAGGAACCCAGGGTCAGGGAATTCACCCCTCAACTTT. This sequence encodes CSARNPGSGNSPLNF.

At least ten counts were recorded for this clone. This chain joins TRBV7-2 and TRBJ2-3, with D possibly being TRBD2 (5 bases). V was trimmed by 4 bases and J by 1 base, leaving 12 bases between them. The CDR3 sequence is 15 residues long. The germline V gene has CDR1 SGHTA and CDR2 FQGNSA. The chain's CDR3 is CASSSQRSGTDTQYF. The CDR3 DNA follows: TGTGCCAGCAGCTCGCAGCGGTCGGGCACAGATACGCAGTATTTT.

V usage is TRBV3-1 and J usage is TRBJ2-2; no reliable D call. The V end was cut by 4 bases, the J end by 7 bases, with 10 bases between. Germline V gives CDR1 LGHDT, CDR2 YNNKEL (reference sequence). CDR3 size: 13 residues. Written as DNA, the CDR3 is TGTGCCAGCAGCCCGTATTCGAGCGGGGAGCTGTTTTTT. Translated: CASSPYSSGELFF.